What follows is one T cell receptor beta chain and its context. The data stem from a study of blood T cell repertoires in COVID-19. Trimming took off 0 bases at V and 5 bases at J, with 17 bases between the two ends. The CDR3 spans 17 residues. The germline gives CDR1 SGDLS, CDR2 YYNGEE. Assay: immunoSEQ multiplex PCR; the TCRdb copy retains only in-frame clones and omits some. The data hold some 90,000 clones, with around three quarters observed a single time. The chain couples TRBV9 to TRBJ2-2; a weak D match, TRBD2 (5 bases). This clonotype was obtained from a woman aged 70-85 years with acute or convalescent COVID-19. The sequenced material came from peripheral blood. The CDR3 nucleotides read TGTGCCAGCAGCGTAGCTATAGGCGGAACGGGGACCGGGGAGCTGTTTTTT. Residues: CASSVAIGGTGTGELFF.